There are a few counts of the clone carrying this TCR beta chain. Its antigen is unidentified. This sample stems from a study of CD8+ T cells in alopecia areata. Overall study context: Affected scalp percentage gauged treated patients' severity. Study-level results: TCR sharing was clearer in mice than between patients, perhaps partly owing to patient HLA diversity. Numerous expanded lesional clones remained in scalp and blood during tofacitinib.

Extraction and reverse transcription of RNA yielded cDNA as the sequencing template. Using immunoSEQ multiplex PCR, the repertoire was profiled, and TCRdb retains in-frame clones only, with some absent. The data hold about 210,000 clones, with less than 65% observed a single time. Noted treatment: oral pan-JAK inhibitor, 5-10 mg twice daily. The authors sorted CD4+ and CD8+ T cells from PBMCs. The CDR3 has 17 residues. Germline V lookup: CDR1 LGHNA, CDR2 YNFKEQ. Trimming took 7 bases from V and 8 from J; bases not matched to a gene: 17. The chain links TRBV4-2 to TRBJ1-4; 9 bases align to TRBD1. The source material was CD4+ T cells sorted from blood, sampled at week 4, from a patient treated with tofacitinib. The sequence was collected from a human donor with alopecia areata. CDR3 sequence (DNA): TGTGCCAGCACCACAGGGGGCACCGGGACGCCTGGGGAAAAACTGTTTTTT. Protein: CASTTGGTGTPGEKLFF.